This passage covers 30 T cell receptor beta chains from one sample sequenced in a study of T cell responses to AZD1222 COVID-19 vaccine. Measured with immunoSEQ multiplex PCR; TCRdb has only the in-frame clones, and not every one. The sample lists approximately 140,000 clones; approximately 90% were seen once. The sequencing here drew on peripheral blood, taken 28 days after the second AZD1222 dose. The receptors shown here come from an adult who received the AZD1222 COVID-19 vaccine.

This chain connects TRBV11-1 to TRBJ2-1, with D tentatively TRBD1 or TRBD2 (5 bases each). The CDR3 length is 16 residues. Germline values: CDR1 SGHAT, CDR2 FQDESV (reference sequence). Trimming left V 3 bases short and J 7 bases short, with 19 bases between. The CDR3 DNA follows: TGTGCCAGCAGCTTCGAAGGGGCGGGTCTTCAGAATGAGCAGTTCTTC. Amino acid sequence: CASSFEGAGLQNEQFF.

CDR3 amino acids: CASSGDVNQPQHF. For the CDR3, the DNA is TGCGCCAGCAGCGGGGACGTAAATCAGCCCCAGCATTTT. J is TRBJ1-5 and V is TRBV5-1, with a tentative D call TRBD1 (5 bases). This CDR3 is built from 13 residues. V was clipped by 4 bases and J by 4 bases, with 9 bases between them. Germline assignment: CDR1 SGHRS and CDR2 YFSETQ.

The CDR3 DNA follows: TGTGCCAGCAACCTAGACGGAAGGTACACTGAAGCTTTCTTT. Encoded protein: CASNLDGRYTEAFF. This chain joins TRBV2 and TRBJ1-1; D unclear. Trimming pared 7 bases from V and 3 bases from J, leaving 15 bases between. Per germline, CDR1 SNHLY and CDR2 FYNNEI. The length of the CDR3 is 14 residues. Based on the CDR3 plus reference TRBV2 and TRBJ1-1, the full variable domain is EPEVTQTPSHQVTQMGQEVILRCVPISNHLYFYWYRQILGQKVEFLVSFYNNEISEKSEIFDDQFSVERPDGSNFTLKIRSTKLEDSAMYFCASNLDGRYTEAFFGQGTRLTVV.

CDR3 sequence reads: CASSPRDPEPNSPLHF. The CDR3 nucleotides are TGTGCCAGCAGCCCCCGGGACCCTGAACCAAATTCACCCCTCCACTTT. The rearrangement uses TRBV3-1 (or the pseudogene TRBV3-2) and TRBJ1-6, with D tentatively TRBD1 (5 bases). Trimming took off 4 bases at V and 7 bases at J, with 17 bases between the two ends. CDR3 length: 16 residues. In germline, CDR1 is LGHDT, CDR2 YNNKEL (reference sequence).

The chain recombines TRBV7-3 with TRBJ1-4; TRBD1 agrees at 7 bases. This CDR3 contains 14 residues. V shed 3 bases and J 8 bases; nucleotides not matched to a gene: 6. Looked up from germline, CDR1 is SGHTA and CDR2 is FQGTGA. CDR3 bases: TGTGCCAGCAGCTTTGACAGGGCCTCCGAAAAACTGTTTTTT. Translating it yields CASSFDRASEKLFF.

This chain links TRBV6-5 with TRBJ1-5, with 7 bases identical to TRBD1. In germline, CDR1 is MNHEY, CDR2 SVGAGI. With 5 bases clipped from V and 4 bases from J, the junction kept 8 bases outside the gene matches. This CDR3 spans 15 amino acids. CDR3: CASSPIQGWNQPQHF. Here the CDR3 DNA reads TGTGCCAGCAGTCCAATACAGGGGTGGAATCAGCCCCAGCATTTT.

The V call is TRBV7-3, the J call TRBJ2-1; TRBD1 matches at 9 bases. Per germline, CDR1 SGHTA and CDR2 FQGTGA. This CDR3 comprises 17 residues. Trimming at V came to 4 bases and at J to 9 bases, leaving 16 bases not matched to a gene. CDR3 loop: CASSSPVGQGLRSEQFF. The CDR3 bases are TGTGCCAGCAGCTCCCCGGTGGGACAGGGTCTGAGATCTGAGCAGTTCTTC.

CDR3 in DNA: TGTGCCAGCAGCTTGAGGAGATCGGTGTTGAACACTGAAGCTTTCTTT. Amino acid sequence: CASSLRRSVLNTEAFF. The chain links TRBV7-9 to TRBJ1-1; D remains unclear. Germline CDR1 reads SEHNR; CDR2 reads FQNEAQ (reference sequence). CDR3 size: 16 residues. Trimming removed 3 bases at V and 0 bases at J, with 14 bases between.

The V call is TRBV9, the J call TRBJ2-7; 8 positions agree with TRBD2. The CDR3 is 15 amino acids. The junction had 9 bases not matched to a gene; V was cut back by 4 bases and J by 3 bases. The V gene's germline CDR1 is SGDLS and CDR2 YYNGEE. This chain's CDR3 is CASSPPMSGSYEQYF. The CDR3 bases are TGTGCCAGCAGCCCTCCTATGAGCGGGAGCTACGAGCAGTACTTC.

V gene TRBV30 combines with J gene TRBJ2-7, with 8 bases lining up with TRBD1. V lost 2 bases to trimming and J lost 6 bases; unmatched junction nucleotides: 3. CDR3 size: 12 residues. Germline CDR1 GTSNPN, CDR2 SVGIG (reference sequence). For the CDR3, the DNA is TGTGCCTGGAGTAGGACAGGGTCCGAGCAGTACTTC. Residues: CAWSRTGSEQYF.

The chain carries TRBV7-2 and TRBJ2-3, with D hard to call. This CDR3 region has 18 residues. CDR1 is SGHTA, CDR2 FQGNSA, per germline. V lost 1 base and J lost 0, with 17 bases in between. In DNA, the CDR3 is TGTGCCAGCAGCTTAGTCGCAGCAATAGGATCTAGCACAGATACGCAGTATTTT. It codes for CASSLVAAIGSSTDTQYF.

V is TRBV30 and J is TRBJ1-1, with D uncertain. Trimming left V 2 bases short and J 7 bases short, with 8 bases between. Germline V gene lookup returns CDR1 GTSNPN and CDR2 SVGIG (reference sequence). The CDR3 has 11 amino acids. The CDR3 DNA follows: TGTGCCTGGAGTCCGAGTATTGAAGCTTTCTTT. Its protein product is CAWSPSIEAFF.

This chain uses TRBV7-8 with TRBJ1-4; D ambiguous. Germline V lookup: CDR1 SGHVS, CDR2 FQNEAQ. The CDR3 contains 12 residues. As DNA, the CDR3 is TGTGCGACCAAGGGTACGAATGAAAAACTGTTTTTT. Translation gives CATKGTNEKLFF.

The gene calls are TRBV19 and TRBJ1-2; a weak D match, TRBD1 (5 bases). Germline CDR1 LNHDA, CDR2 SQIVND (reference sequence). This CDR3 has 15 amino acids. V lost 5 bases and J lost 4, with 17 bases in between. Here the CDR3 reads CASSSRTGGGYGYTF. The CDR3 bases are TGTGCCAGTAGTTCTAGGACCGGGGGGGGCTATGGCTACACCTTC.

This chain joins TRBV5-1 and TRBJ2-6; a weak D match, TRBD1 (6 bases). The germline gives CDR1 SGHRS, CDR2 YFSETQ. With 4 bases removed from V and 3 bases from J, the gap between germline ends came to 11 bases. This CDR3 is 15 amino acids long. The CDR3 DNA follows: TGCGCCAGCAGCCCGAACAGGGTTGGGGCCAACGTCCTGACTTTC. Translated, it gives CASSPNRVGANVLTF.

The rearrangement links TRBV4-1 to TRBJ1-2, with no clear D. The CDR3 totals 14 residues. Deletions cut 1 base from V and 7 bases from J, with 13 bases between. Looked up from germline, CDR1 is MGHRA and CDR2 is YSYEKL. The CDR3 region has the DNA TGCGCCAGCAGCCAAGGGGCCGGGTTTGGTGGCTACACCTTC. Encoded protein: CASSQGAGFGGYTF.

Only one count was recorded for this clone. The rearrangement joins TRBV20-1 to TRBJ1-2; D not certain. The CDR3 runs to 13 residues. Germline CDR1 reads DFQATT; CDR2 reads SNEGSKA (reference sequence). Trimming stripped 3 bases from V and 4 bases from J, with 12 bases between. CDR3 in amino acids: CSASLAGRYGYTF. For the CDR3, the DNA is TGCAGTGCTAGTCTAGCTGGACGCTATGGCTACACCTTC.

CDR3 protein: CSARTVTYGYTF. CDR3 DNA: TGCAGCGCGCGGACAGTTACTTACGGCTACACCTTC. The rearrangement joins TRBV29-1 to TRBJ1-2; D is possibly TRBD1 (6 bases). The CDR3 spans 12 residues. Trimming removed 7 bases from V and 8 bases from J, with 17 bases in between. Per the germline V gene, CDR1 is SQVTM and CDR2 is ANQGSEA.

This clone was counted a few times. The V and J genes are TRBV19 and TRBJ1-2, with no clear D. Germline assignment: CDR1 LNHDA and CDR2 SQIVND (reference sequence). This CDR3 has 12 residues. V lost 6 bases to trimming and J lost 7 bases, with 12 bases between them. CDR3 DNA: TGTGCCAGTAGGGGAGGCCCTGGTGGCTACACCTTC. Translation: CASRGGPGGYTF.

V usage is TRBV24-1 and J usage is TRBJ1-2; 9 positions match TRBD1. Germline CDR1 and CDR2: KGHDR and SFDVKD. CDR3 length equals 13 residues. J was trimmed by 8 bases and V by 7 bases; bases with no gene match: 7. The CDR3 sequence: CATSQTGGGGYTF. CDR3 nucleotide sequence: TGTGCCACCAGCCAAACAGGGGGCGGCGGCTACACCTTC.

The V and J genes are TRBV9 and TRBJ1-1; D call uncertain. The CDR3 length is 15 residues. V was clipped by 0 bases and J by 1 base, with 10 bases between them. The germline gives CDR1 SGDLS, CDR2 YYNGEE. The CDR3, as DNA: TGTGCCAGCAGCGTAGGGGGAGTCGCGAACACTGAAGCTTTCTTT. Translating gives CASSVGGVANTEAFF. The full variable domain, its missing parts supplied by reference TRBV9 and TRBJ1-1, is DSGVTQTPKHLITATGQRVTLRCSPRSGDLSVYWYQQSLDQGLQFLIQYYNGEERAKGNILERFSAQQFPDLHSELNLSSLELGDSALYFCASSVGGVANTEAFFGQGTRLTVV.

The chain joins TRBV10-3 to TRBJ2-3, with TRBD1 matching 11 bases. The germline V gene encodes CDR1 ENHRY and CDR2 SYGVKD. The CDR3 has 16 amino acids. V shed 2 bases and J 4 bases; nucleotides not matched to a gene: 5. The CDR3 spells CAISETPGQGADTQYF. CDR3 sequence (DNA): TGTGCCATCAGTGAGACTCCGGGACAGGGGGCAGATACGCAGTATTTT.

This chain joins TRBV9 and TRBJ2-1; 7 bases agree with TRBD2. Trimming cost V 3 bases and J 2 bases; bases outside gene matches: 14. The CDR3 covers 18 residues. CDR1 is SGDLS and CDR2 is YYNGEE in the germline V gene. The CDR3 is CASSARSGGGSPYNEQFF. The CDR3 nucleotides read TGTGCCAGCAGCGCTCGGTCGGGCGGCGGGAGCCCCTACAATGAGCAGTTCTTC.

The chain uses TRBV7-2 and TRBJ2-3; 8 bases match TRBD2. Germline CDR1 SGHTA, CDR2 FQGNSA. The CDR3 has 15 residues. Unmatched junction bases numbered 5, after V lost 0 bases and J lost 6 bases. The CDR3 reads CASSLAGLVTDTQYF. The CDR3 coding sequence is TGTGCCAGCAGCTTAGCGGGACTAGTTACGGATACGCAGTATTTT.

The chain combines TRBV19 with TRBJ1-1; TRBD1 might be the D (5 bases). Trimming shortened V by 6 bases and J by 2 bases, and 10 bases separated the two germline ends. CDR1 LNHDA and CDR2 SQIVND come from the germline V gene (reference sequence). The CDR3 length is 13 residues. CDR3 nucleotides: TGTGCCAGTAGCGGGACGGCTAACACTGAAGCTTTCTTT. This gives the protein CASSGTANTEAFF.

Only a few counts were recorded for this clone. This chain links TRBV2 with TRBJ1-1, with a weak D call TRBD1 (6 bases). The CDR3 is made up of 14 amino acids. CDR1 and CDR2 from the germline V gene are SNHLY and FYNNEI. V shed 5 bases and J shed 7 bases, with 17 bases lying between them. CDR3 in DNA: TGTGCCAGCAGTAACAGGGACACGTTTGGTGAAGCTTTCTTT. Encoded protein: CASSNRDTFGEAFF.

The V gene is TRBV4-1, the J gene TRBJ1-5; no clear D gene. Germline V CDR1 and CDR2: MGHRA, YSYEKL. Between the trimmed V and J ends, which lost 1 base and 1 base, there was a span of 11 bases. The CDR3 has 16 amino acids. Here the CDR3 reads CASSQVGSTSNQPQHF. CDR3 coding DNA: TGCGCCAGCAGCCAAGTGGGCAGCACGAGCAATCAGCCCCAGCATTTT.

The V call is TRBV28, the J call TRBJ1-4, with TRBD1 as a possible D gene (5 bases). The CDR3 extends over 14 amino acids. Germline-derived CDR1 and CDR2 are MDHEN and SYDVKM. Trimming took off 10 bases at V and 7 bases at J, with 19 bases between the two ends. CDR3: CATVGGAWGEKLFF. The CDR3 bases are TGTGCCACGGTAGGCGGGGCCTGGGGTGAAAAACTGTTTTTT.

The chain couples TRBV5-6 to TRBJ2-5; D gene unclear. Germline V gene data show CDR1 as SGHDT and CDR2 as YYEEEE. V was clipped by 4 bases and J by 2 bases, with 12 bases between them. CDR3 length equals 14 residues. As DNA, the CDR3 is TGTGCCAGCAGCCCCCGACTGACACAAGAGACCCAGTACTTC. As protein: CASSPRLTQETQYF.

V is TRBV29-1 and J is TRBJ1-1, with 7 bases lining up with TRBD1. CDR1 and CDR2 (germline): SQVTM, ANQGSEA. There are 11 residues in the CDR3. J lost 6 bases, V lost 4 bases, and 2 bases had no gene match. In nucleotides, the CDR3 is TGCAGCGTTGGACAGGGCGCTGAAGCTTTCTTT. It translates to CSVGQGAEAFF.